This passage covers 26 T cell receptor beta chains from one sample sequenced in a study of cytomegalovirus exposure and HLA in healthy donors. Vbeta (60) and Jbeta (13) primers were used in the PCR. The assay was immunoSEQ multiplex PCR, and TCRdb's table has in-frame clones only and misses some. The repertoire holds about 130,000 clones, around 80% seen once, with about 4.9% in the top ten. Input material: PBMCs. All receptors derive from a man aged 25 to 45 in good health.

CDR3 sequence reads: CASSLDSWESGTVYNEQFF. CDR3 DNA sequence: TGTGCCAGCAGCTTAGATTCGTGGGAGAGCGGGACCGTCTACAATGAGCAGTTCTTC. The chain recombines TRBV11-2 with TRBJ2-1; 7 nucleotides align to TRBD2. Germline lookup yields CDR1 SGHAT and CDR2 FQNNGV. The CDR3 length is 19 residues. Trimming at V came to 0 bases and at J to 3 bases, leaving 14 bases not matched to a gene.

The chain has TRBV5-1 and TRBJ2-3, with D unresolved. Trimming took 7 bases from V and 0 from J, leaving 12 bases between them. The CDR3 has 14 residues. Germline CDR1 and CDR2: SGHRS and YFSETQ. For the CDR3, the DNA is TGCGCCAGCGCGTCCCCGTTGAGCACAGATACGCAGTATTTT. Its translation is CASASPLSTDTQYF.

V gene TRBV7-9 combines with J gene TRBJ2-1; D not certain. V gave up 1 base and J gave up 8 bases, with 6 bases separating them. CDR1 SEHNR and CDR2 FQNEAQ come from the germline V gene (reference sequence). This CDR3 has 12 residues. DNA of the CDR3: TGTGCCAGCAGCTTAGTCGTATATGAGCAGTTCTTC. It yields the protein CASSLVVYEQFF.

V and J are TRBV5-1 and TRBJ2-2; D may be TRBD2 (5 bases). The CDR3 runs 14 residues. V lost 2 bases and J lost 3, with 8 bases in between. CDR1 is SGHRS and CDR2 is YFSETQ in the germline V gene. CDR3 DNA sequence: TGCGCCAGCAGCTTTTGGGAGTACACCGGGGAGCTGTTTTTT. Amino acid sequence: CASSFWEYTGELFF.

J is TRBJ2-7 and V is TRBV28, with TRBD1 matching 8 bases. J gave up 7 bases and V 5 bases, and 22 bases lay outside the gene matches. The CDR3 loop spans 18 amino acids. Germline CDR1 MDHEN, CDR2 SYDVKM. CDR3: CASSPPFFRTGRTTEQYF. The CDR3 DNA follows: TGTGCCAGCAGTCCCCCATTTTTCCGGACAGGGCGAACCACAGAGCAGTACTTC.

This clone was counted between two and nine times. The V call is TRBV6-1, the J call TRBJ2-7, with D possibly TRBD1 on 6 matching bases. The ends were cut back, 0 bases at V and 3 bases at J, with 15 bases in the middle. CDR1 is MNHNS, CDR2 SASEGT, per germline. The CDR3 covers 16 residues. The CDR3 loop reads CASSEAVWDTVYEQYF. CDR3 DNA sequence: TGTGCCAGCAGTGAAGCCGTTTGGGACACAGTCTACGAGCAGTACTTC.

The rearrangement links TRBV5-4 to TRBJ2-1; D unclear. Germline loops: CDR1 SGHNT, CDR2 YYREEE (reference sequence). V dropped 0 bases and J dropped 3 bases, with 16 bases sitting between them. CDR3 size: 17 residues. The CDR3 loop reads CASSLGALTPLYNEQFF. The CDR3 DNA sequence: TGTGCCAGCAGCTTGGGGGCCCTAACCCCGCTCTACAATGAGCAGTTCTTC.

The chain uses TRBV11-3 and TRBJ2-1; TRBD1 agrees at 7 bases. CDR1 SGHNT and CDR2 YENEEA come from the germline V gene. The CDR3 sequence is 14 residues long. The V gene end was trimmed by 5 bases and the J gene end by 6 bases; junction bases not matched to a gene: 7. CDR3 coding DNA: TGTGCCAGCAGCGTAAATAACAGGGGCAATGAGCAGTTCTTC. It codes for CASSVNNRGNEQFF.

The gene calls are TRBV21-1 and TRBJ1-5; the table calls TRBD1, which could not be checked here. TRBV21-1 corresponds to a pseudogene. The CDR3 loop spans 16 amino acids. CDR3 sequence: CASSKAGVRHNQPQHF. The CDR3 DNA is TGTGCCAGCAGCAAAGCAGGGGTCAGACACAATCAGCCCCAGCATTTT.

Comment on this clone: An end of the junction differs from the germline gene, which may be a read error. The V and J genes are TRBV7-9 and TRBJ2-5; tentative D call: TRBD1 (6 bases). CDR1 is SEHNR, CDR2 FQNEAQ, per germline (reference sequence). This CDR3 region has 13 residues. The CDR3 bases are TGTTCCAGCAGCTCTGGGCAGGGGGAGACCCAGTACTTC. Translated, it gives CSSSSGQGETQYF.

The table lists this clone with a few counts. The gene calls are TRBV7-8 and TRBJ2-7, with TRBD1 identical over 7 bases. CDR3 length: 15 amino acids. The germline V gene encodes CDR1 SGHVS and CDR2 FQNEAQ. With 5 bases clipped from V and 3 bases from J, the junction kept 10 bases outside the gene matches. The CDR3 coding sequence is TGTGCCAGCAGCGAGCCGGCAGGGGGAAACTACGAGCAGTACTTC. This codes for CASSEPAGGNYEQYF.

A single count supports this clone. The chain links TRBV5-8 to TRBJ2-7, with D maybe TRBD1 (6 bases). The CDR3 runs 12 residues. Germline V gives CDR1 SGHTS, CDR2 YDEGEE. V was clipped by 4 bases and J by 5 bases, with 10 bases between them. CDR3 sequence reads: CASSQDRNEQYF. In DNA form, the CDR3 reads TGTGCCAGCAGCCAAGACAGGAACGAGCAGTACTTC.

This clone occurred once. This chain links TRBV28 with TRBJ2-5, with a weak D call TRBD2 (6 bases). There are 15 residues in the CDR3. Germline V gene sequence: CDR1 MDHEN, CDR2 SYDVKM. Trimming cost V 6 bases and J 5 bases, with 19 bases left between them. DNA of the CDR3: TGTGCCAGCAGCAGCCTTGGGACTTATCCCGAGACCCAGTACTTC. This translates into CASSSLGTYPETQYF.

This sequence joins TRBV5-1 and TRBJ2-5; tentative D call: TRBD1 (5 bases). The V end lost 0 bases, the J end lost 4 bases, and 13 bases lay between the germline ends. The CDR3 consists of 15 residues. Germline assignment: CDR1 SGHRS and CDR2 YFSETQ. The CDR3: CASSLVLGPGETQYF. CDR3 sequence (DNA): TGCGCCAGCAGCTTGGTGCTGGGGCCGGGAGAGACCCAGTACTTC.

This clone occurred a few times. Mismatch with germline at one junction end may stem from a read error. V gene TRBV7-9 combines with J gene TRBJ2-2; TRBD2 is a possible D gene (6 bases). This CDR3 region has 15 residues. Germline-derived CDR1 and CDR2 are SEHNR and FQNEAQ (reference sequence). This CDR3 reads CSSSPGRRGTGELFF. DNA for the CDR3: TGTTCCAGCAGCCCGGGACGGCGGGGCACCGGGGAGCTGTTTTTT.

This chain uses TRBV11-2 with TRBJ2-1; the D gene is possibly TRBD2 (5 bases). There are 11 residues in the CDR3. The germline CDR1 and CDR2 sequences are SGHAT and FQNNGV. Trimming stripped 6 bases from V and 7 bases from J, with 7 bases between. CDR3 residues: CASRGENEQFF. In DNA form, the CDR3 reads TGTGCCAGCAGGGGAGAAAATGAGCAGTTCTTC.

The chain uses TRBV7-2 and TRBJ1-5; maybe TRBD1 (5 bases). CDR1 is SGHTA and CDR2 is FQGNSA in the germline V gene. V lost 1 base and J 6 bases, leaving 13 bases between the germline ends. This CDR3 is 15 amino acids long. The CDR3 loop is CASSLVRDRSQPQHF. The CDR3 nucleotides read TGTGCCAGCAGCTTAGTTCGCGACAGAAGTCAGCCCCAGCATTTT.

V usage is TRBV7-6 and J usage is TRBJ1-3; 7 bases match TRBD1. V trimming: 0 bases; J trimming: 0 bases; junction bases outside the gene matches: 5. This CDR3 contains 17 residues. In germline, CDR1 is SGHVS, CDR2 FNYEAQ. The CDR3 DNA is TGTGCCAGCAGCTTAGCTTGGACAGGCGTCTCTGGAAACACCATATATTTT. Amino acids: CASSLAWTGVSGNTIYF.

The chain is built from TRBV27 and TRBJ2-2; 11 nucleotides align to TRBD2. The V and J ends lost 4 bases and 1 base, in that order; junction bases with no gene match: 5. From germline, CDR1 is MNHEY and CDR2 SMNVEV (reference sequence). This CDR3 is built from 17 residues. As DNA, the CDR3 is TGTGCCAGCAGTTCTACTGGGACTAGCGGGAACACCGGGGAGCTGTTTTTT. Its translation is CASSSTGTSGNTGELFF.

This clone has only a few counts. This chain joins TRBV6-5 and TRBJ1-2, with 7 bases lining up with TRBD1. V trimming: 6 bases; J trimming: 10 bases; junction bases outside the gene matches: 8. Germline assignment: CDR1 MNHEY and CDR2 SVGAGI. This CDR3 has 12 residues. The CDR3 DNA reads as TGTGCCAGCAGCGCTGACAGGGCGGTCTACACCTTC. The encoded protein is CASSADRAVYTF.

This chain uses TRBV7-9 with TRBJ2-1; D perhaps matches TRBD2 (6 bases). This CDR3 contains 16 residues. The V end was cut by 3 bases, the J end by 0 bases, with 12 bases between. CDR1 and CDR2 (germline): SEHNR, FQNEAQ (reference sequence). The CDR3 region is CASSFYGGSSYNEQFF. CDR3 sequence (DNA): TGTGCCAGCAGCTTCTACGGGGGAAGCTCCTACAATGAGCAGTTCTTC.

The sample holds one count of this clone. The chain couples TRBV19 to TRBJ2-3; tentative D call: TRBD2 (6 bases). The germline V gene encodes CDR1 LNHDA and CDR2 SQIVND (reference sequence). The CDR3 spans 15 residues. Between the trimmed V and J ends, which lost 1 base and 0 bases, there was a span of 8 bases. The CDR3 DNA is TGTGCCAGTAGTATAGGGGGAGGAAGCACAGATACGCAGTATTTT. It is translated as CASSIGGGSTDTQYF.

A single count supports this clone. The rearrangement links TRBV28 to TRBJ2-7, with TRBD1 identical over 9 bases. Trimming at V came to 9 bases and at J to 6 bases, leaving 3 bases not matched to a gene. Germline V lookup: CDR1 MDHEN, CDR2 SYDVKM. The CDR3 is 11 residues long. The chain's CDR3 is CASRQGVEQYF. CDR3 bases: TGTGCCAGTAGACAGGGGGTCGAGCAGTACTTC.

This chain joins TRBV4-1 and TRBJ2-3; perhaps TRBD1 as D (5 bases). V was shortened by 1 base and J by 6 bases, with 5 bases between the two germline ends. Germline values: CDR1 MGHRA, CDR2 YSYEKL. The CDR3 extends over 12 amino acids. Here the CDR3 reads CASSQAGDTQYF. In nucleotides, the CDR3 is TGCGCCAGCAGCCAAGCAGGGGATACGCAGTATTTT.

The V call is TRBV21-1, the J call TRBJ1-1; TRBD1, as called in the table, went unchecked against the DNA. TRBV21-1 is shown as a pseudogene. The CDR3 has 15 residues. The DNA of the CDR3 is TGTGCCAGCAGCAAAGGGGGCAGGGTAGGTGGTGAAGCTTTCTTT. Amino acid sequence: CASSKGGRVGGEAFF.

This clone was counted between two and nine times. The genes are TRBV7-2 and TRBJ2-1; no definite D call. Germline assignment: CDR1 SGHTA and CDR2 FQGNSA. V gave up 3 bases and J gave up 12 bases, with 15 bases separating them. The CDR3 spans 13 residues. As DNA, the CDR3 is TGTGCCAGCAGCTTGAGTGGCACTCCGGGGCAGTTCTTC. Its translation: CASSLSGTPGQFF. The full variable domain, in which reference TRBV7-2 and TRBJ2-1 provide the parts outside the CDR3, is GAGVSQSPSNKVTEKGKDVELRCDPISGHTALYWYRQSLGQGLEFLIYFQGNSAPDKSGLPSDRFSAERTGGSVSTLTIQRTQQEDSAVYLCASSLSGTPGQFFGPGTRLTVL.